This TCR beta chain came from a study of beta chain features in type 1 diabetes. This clone was recorded a few times. The CDR3 has 16 residues. Germline V lookup: CDR1 LGHNA, CDR2 YNFKEQ. Deletions cut 4 bases from V and 6 bases from J, with 21 bases between. Expressed TCRB transcripts got sequenced, as all isolated RNA was reverse transcribed. Clones were read by immunoSEQ multiplex PCR, and TCRdb kept only the in-frame ones, dropping some. Counted here are hundreds of thousands of clones, roughly 17% occurring once; the ten biggest clones make up 0.023%. The TCR comes from a woman aged 18-30 years in good health. The material sequenced was naive CD4+ T cells from blood. This chain joins TRBV4-2 and TRBJ1-2, with D possibly being TRBD1 (5 bases). CDR3 region: CASSRTRVSSEDGYTF. The CDR3 coding sequence is TGTGCCAGCAGCCGAACCAGGGTATCCTCGGAGGATGGCTACACCTTC.